This T cell receptor beta chain was sequenced in a study of blood T cell repertoires in COVID-19. The wider study: Whether acute or convalescent, the COVID-19 samples came from the United States, Italy and Spain. PBMCs, B-cell-depleted T cells, or T cells were the source of the cDNA or gDNA that made up the material.

Followed longitudinally, the Seattle patients had been enrolled during active infection. The sample holds a few counts of this clone. This CDR3 is built from 15 residues. CDR1 MNHEY and CDR2 SMNVEV come from the germline V gene (reference sequence). Trimming took 3 bases from V and 5 from J, leaving 16 bases between them. In the study's own analysis: Reference gene primer amplification in the assay estimated nucleated cell counts. Clones were sequenced by immunoSEQ multiplex PCR, and TCRdb holds only the in-frame ones, with some missing. That table is the source of V, J and clone size, and D and trimming were worked out from the DNA. The sample includes approximately 100,000 clones, 70% to 80% of them seen just once.

The clonotype comes from a man at least 80 years old with COVID-19, enrolled during active disease. J is TRBJ1-2 and V is TRBV27, with D perhaps matching TRBD1 (5 bases). Material: peripheral blood. The CDR3 bases are TGTGCCAGCAGTTTTGCCCAGGGCGCGAGATATGGCTACACCTTC. This gives the protein CASSFAQGARYGYTF.